This TCR beta chain was sequenced for a study of blood T cell repertoires in COVID-19. Overall study: COVID-19 samples from acute and convalescent phases originated in the United States, Italy and Spain. T cells, B-cell-depleted T cells, or PBMCs provided the cDNA or gDNA that served as material.

How the authors handled the data: For nucleated cells, counts were estimated from reference gene primer amplification. Here immunoSEQ multiplex PCR was the method, and the copy in TCRdb shows in-frame clones only, minus some. V and J calls and clone size are given by that table; D and trimming were obtained from the DNA. This table has a few hundred thousand clones, roughly 90% appearing once. The CDR3 loop spans 16 amino acids. V was clipped by 8 bases and J by 9 bases, with 26 bases between them. Germline CDR1 and CDR2: MDHEN and SYDVKM. Sequenced material: peripheral blood. This chain joins TRBV28 and TRBJ2-1; tentative D call: TRBD2 (6 bases). The receptor comes from a woman in her seventies with COVID-19, enrolled during active disease. CDR3 nucleotides: TGTGCCAGCGAGGGTGCGGGGACCTACACAAAGCCTGAGCAGTTCTTC. Its protein is CASEGAGTYTKPEQFF.